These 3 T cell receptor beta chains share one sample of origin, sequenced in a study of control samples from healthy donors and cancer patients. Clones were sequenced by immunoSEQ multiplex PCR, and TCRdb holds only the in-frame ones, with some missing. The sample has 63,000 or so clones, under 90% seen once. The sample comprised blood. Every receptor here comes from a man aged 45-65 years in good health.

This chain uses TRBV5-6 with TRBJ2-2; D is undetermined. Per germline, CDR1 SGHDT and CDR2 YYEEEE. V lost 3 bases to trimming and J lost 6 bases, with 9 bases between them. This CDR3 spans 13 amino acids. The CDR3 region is CASSSLNPGELFF. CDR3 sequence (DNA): TGTGCCAGCAGCTCCCTTAATCCCGGGGAGCTGTTTTTT.

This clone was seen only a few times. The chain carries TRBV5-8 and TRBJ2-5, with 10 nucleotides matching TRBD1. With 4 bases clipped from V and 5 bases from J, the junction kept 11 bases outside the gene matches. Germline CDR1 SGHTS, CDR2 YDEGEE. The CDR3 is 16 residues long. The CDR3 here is CASSQTGTGEGETQYF. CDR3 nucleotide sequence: TGTGCCAGCAGCCAAACCGGGACAGGGGAGGGGGAGACCCAGTACTTC.

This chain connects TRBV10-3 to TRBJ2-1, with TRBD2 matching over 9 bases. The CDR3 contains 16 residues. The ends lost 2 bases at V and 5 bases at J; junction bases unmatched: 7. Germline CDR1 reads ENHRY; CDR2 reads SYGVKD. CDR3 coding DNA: TGTGCCATCAGTGAGGCGGGGGCGGGGGGGAACAATGAGCAGTTCTTC. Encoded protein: CAISEAGAGGNNEQFF.